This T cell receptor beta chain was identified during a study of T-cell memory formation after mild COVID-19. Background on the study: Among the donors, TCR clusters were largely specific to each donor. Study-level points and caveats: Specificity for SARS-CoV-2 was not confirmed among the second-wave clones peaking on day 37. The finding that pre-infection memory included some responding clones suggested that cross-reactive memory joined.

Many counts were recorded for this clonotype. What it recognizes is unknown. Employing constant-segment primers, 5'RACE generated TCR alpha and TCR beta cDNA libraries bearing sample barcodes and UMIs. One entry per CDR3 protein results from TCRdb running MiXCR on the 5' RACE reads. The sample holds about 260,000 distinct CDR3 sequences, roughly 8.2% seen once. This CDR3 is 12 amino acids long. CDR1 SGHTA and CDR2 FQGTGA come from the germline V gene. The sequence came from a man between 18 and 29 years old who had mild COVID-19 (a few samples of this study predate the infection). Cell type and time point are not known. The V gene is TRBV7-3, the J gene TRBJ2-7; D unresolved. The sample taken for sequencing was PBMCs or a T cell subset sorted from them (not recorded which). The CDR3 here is CATSPPTYEQYV. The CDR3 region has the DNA TGTGCCACCAGCCCTCCTACCTACGAGCAGTACGTC.